The sequence of this T cell receptor beta chain was determined in a study of cytomegalovirus exposure and HLA in healthy donors. Primers for the PCR totalled 60 Vbeta and 13 Jbeta. Data came from immunoSEQ multiplex PCR; TCRdb stores just in-frame clones and leaves some out. The table lists 100,000 to 150,000 clones, just over 70% of them singletons. CDR1 and CDR2 (germline): SGDLS, YYNGEE. The CDR3 is 17 residues long. V lost 3 bases and J lost 3; bases outside the gene matches: 12. Sequencing used PBMCs. The chain carries TRBV9 and TRBJ2-7; the match to TRBD1 covers 10 bases. The TCR comes from a woman aged 60-75 years in good health and CMV-seropositive. The DNA for the CDR3 is TGTGCCAGCAGCGGCGGAACCGGGACAGGGGTCGACTACGAGCAGTACTTC. Translating gives CASSGGTGTGVDYEQYF.